The rows below give T cell receptor beta chains drawn from one sample of a study of vaccination and CD4 T cells after COVID-19. For these TCRs, the target antigens are not known. TCRdb used MiXCR to reprocess the PCR reads, holding one entry per CDR3 protein. The data hold about 5,400 distinct CDR3 sequences, with about 37% observed a single time. Sequencing input: CD4+ T cells from blood, cultured in vitro. These receptors originate from a human donor in good health. The CDR3 runs from the conserved cysteine through the conserved F or W. The D gene is left open where the match is weak. Clone size is given for some rows only: seen once, a few or many times, or a class if the clone is expanded.

v_gene: TRBV2; d_gene: NA; abundance: NA; j_gene: TRBJ1-2; CDR3aa: CASSDQGRYGYTF; CDR3nt: TGTGCCAGCAGTGACCAGGGGCGGTATGGCTACACCTTC
v_gene: TRBV5-6; d_gene: NA; abundance: few; j_gene: TRBJ1-2; CDR3aa: CASSLLGQTLYGYTF; CDR3nt: TGTGCCAGCAGCTTACTAGGACAGACCCTCTATGGCTACACCTTC
v_gene: TRBV2; d_gene: NA; abundance: NA; j_gene: TRBJ1-1; CDR3aa: CASTLTGDYMDTEAFF; CDR3nt: TGTGCCAGTACTTTGACAGGAGACTATATGGACACTGAAGCTTTCTTT
v_gene: TRBV11-2; d_gene: NA; abundance: once; j_gene: TRBJ2-3; CDR3aa: CASSQTGKRSDTQYF; CDR3nt: TGCGCCAGCAGCCAGACAGGAAAAAGGTCAGATACGCAGTATTTT
v_gene: TRBV20-1; d_gene: NA; abundance: NA; j_gene: TRBJ1-1; CDR3aa: CSAAPYTEAFF; CDR3nt: TGCAGTGCAGCCCCCTACACTGAAGCTTTCTTT
v_gene: TRBV19; d_gene: TRBD2; abundance: NA; j_gene: TRBJ2-1; CDR3aa: CASSGLAANEQFF; CDR3nt: TGTGCCAGTAGTGGACTAGCGGCTAACGAGCAGTTCTTC
v_gene: TRBV25-1; d_gene: NA; abundance: hyperexpanded; j_gene: TRBJ1-2; CDR3aa: CASTSTNYGYTF; CDR3nt: TGTGCCAGCACCAGTACCAATTATGGCTACACCTTC
v_gene: TRBV25-1; d_gene: NA; abundance: few; j_gene: TRBJ1-6; CDR3aa: CASSEWEVTPLHF; CDR3nt: TGTGCCAGCAGTGAATGGGAGGTTACACCCCTCCACTTT
v_gene: TRBV20-1; d_gene: NA; abundance: few; j_gene: TRBJ1-5; CDR3aa: CSASDSRNQPQHF; CDR3nt: TGCAGTGCTAGTGACAGTCGCAATCAGCCCCAGCATTTT
v_gene: TRBV7-2; d_gene: NA; abundance: NA; j_gene: TRBJ1-5; CDR3aa: CASSFGQYNQPQHF; CDR3nt: TGTGCCAGCAGCTTCGGACAGTACAATCAGCCCCAGCATTTT
v_gene: TRBV10-2; d_gene: NA; abundance: NA; j_gene: TRBJ1-2; CDR3aa: CASSEGDYYGYTF; CDR3nt: TGCGCCAGCAGTGAAGGGGACTATTATGGCTACACCTTC
v_gene: TRBV20-1; d_gene: TRBD2; abundance: few; j_gene: TRBJ2-3; CDR3aa: CSARPIAGEADTQYF; CDR3nt: TGCAGTGCTAGGCCAATAGCGGGGGAAGCAGATACGCAGTATTTT
v_gene: TRBV10-3; d_gene: TRBD1; abundance: NA; j_gene: TRBJ1-5; CDR3aa: CAISDGQGRFSNQPQHF; CDR3nt: TGTGCCATCAGTGACGGACAGGGCCGGTTTAGCAATCAGCCCCAGCATTTT
v_gene: TRBV20-1; d_gene: NA; abundance: medium-sized; j_gene: TRBJ1-1; CDR3aa: CSAPGQMNTEAFF; CDR3nt: TGCAGTGCCCCCGGACAGATGAACACTGAAGCTTTCTTT
v_gene: TRBV5-1; d_gene: NA; abundance: NA; j_gene: TRBJ1-1; CDR3aa: CASSPIRGTEAFF; CDR3nt: TGCGCCAGCAGCCCAATTAGGGGAACTGAAGCTTTCTTT
v_gene: TRBV2; d_gene: NA; abundance: NA; j_gene: TRBJ2-1; CDR3aa: CASRLQGGNEQFF; CDR3nt: TGTGCCAGCAGGCTGCAGGGGGGCAATGAGCAGTTCTTC
v_gene: TRBV6-5; d_gene: TRBD1; abundance: NA; j_gene: TRBJ1-6; CDR3aa: CASSSTGGSPLHF; CDR3nt: TGTGCCAGCAGTTCGACAGGGGGTTCACCCCTCCACTTT
v_gene: TRBV6-1; d_gene: TRBD1; abundance: NA; j_gene: TRBJ1-3; CDR3aa: CASRPTGAGNTIYF; CDR3nt: TGTGCCAGCAGACCGACAGGGGCTGGAAACACCATATATTTT
v_gene: TRBV20-1; d_gene: NA; abundance: NA; j_gene: TRBJ1-5; CDR3aa: CSARDRRPQPQHF; CDR3nt: TGCAGTGCTAGAGACAGGCGGCCTCAGCCCCAGCATTTT
v_gene: TRBV7-3; d_gene: NA; abundance: NA; j_gene: TRBJ1-1; CDR3aa: CASSPSAGGAIEAFF; CDR3nt: TGTGCCAGCAGCCCATCTGCGGGAGGGGCCATTGAAGCTTTCTTT
v_gene: TRBV19; d_gene: NA; abundance: NA; j_gene: TRBJ2-7; CDR3aa: CASSMASGPDEQYF; CDR3nt: TGTGCCAGTAGTATGGCATCAGGGCCGGACGAGCAGTACTTC
v_gene: TRBV30; d_gene: NA; abundance: medium-sized; j_gene: TRBJ1-1; CDR3aa: CAWSRALNTEAFF; CDR3nt: TGTGCCTGGAGCAGGGCCTTGAACACTGAAGCTTTCTTT
v_gene: TRBV20-1; d_gene: NA; abundance: few; j_gene: TRBJ2-3; CDR3aa: CSASIPGRTDTQYF; CDR3nt: TGCAGTGCTTCCATTCCGGGGCGCACAGATACGCAGTATTTT
v_gene: TRBV20-1; d_gene: TRBD1; abundance: few; j_gene: TRBJ1-1; CDR3aa: CSSPDRGNTEAFF; CDR3nt: TGCAGTTCTCCTGACAGGGGGAACACTGAAGCTTTCTTT
v_gene: TRBV7-9; d_gene: NA; abundance: few; j_gene: TRBJ2-5; CDR3aa: CASSPIEETQYF; CDR3nt: TGTGCCAGCAGCCCCATTGAAGAGACCCAGTACTTC
v_gene: TRBV7-9; d_gene: NA; abundance: NA; j_gene: TRBJ1-5; CDR3aa: CASSLKGFQPQHF; CDR3nt: TGTGCCAGCAGCTTAAAAGGGTTTCAGCCCCAGCATTTT
v_gene: TRBV29-1; d_gene: NA; abundance: NA; j_gene: TRBJ1-6; CDR3aa: CSVGVGPNSPLHF; CDR3nt: TGCAGCGTTGGGGTAGGGCCGAATTCACCCCTCCACTTT
v_gene: TRBV7-8; d_gene: NA; abundance: NA; j_gene: TRBJ2-7; CDR3aa: CASSLRQRTYEQYF; CDR3nt: TGTGCCAGCAGCTTACGGCAGCGAACCTACGAGCAGTACTTC
v_gene: TRBV20-1; d_gene: NA; abundance: NA; j_gene: TRBJ2-1; CDR3aa: CSATISTGVLLFSREQFF; CDR3nt: TGCAGTGCCACCATATCCACCGGGGTTCTGCTTTTCTCACGGGAGCAGTTCTTC
v_gene: TRBV12-3/TRBV12-4; d_gene: TRBD1; abundance: NA; j_gene: TRBJ2-2; CDR3aa: CASSLDRGTAGELFF; CDR3nt: TGTGCCAGCAGTTTAGACAGGGGTACAGCCGGGGAGCTGTTTTTT
v_gene: TRBV18; d_gene: NA; abundance: NA; j_gene: TRBJ1-2; CDR3aa: CASSPLGSWGYTF; CDR3nt: TGTGCCAGCTCACCACTGGGGAGTTGGGGCTACACCTTC
v_gene: TRBV11-2; d_gene: NA; abundance: few; j_gene: TRBJ2-5; CDR3aa: CASSLGPQETQYF; CDR3nt: TGTGCCAGCAGCTTAGGCCCTCAAGAGACCCAGTACTTC
v_gene: TRBV25-1; d_gene: NA; abundance: NA; j_gene: TRBJ1-5; CDR3aa: CASSELGQPQHF; CDR3nt: TGTGCCAGCAGTGAACTAGGACAGCCCCAGCATTTT
v_gene: TRBV12-3/TRBV12-4; d_gene: TRBD1; abundance: NA; j_gene: TRBJ2-3; CDR3aa: CASSSLDRAGTDTQYF; CDR3nt: TGTGCCAGCAGTTCACTGGACAGGGCAGGGACAGATACGCAGTATTTT
v_gene: TRBV1; d_gene: NA; abundance: NA; j_gene: TRBJ2-7; CDR3aa: CTSTRDSPYAEQYF; CDR3nt: TGCACCAGCACCCGAGACAGCCCGTACGCAGAGCAGTACTTC
v_gene: TRBV21-1; d_gene: NA; abundance: few; j_gene: TRBJ1-2; CDR3aa: CASNYRGPLNYGYTF; CDR3nt: TGTGCCAGCAACTACAGGGGGCCCTTAAACTATGGCTACACCTTC
v_gene: TRBV20-1; d_gene: TRBD2; abundance: few; j_gene: TRBJ2-1; CDR3aa: CSASPSSGGYNEQFF; CDR3nt: TGCAGTGCTAGCCCCTCTAGCGGGGGATACAATGAGCAGTTCTTC
v_gene: TRBV6-1; d_gene: NA; abundance: NA; j_gene: TRBJ1-4; CDR3aa: CASREWEISEKLFF; CDR3nt: TGTGCCAGCAGGGAATGGGAAATAAGTGAAAAACTGTTTTTT
v_gene: TRBV2; d_gene: TRBD1; abundance: once; j_gene: TRBJ1-4; CDR3aa: CASSRGQGEKLFF; CDR3nt: TGTGCCAGCAGTCGAGGACAGGGGGAAAAACTGTTTTTT
v_gene: TRBV20-1; d_gene: NA; abundance: NA; j_gene: TRBJ2-1; CDR3aa: CSAGRSPYNEQFF; CDR3nt: TGCAGTGCCGGTCGGTCTCCCTACAATGAGCAGTTCTTC
v_gene: TRBV4-1; d_gene: NA; abundance: NA; j_gene: TRBJ1-1; CDR3aa: CASSQDLARVNTEAFF; CDR3nt: TGCGCCAGCAGCCAAGATCTAGCACGGGTGAACACTGAAGCTTTCTTT
v_gene: TRBV20-1; d_gene: NA; abundance: few; j_gene: TRBJ2-3; CDR3aa: CSASGGGTDTQYF; CDR3nt: TGCAGTGCTAGTGGCGGCGGCACAGATACGCAGTATTTT